This TCR beta chain emerged from a study of cytomegalovirus exposure and HLA in healthy donors. Study-level results: The authors excluded some V segments, including TRBV6-2 and TRBV6-3, as indistinguishable. An analysis done earlier found most TCR beta V segments productive about 87% or about 30% of the time.

Notes on this clone: Its antigen is unknown.

PCR primers comprised 60 Vbeta and 13 Jbeta primers. Data came from immunoSEQ multiplex PCR; TCRdb stores just in-frame clones and leaves some out. Of about 160,000 clones listed, 65% to 90% are singletons. Deletions cut 7 bases from V and 4 bases from J, with 10 bases between. The CDR3 is made up of 13 amino acids. CDR1 is SNHLY, CDR2 FYNNEI, per germline. V is TRBV2 and J is TRBJ2-2, with TRBD1 as a possible D gene (6 bases). This TCR was sampled from a woman aged 18 to 35 in good health and CMV-seronegative. Sample: PBMCs. The CDR3 DNA reads TGTGCCAGCACGACAGGTACCACCGGGGAGCTGTTTTTT. Its protein product is CASTTGTTGELFF.